The clone carrying this T cell receptor beta chain was seen repeatedly, ten times or more. This sample was included in a study of blood T cell repertoires in COVID-19. Study information: Sources were T cells, B-cell-depleted T cells, or PBMCs; the material itself was cDNA or gDNA.

Adults between about 18 and 95 years of age took part from more than 20 US areas. Two negative PCRs, clearance, or symptom resolution had been documented for recovered Cohort 3 donors. Per the authors' pipeline: Nucleated cell number was recorded as an estimate derived from reference gene primer amplification. Method: immunoSEQ multiplex PCR; TCRdb's copy keeps in-frame clones and lacks some. V, J and clone size are those of that table, while D and trimming were read from the DNA. The table includes over 200,000 clones, around four fifths detected once. CDR1 is SGHNT and CDR2 is YYREEE in the germline V gene (reference sequence). CDR3 length: 15 amino acids. Between the trimmed V and J ends, which lost 4 bases and 8 bases, there was a span of 21 bases.

The V gene is TRBV5-4, the J gene TRBJ1-2; D gene uncertain. The sequenced sample was PBMCs or T cells enriched from blood (not recorded which). This sequence was found in a man aged 40-55 years who had recovered from COVID-19. The CDR3 sequence is CASSLREGSLRGYTF. CDR3 coding DNA: TGTGCCAGCAGCCTCCGAGAGGGAAGTTTGCGAGGCTACACCTTC. The full variable domain, completed using reference TRBV5-4 and TRBJ1-2, is ETGVTQSPTHLIKTRGQQVTLRCSSQSGHNTVSWYQQALGQGPQFIFQYYREEENGRGNFPPRFSGLQFPNYSSELNVNALELDDSALYLCASSLREGSLRGYTFGSGTRLTVV.